The T cell receptor (beta chain) under discussion was sequenced for a study of blood T cell repertoires in COVID-19. In the authors' workflow: Amplification from reference gene primers served as the basis for estimated nucleated cell counts. Produced via immunoSEQ multiplex PCR; TCRdb's table is partial and in-frame only. The V and J calls and clone size are taken from that table; D and trimming were inferred from the DNA. The sample records about 20,000 clones, approximately 85% being singletons. Germline CDR1 and CDR2: LGHDT and YNNKEL (reference sequence). The CDR3 is 16 amino acids. The J segment lost 3 bases and the V segment lost 5 bases, leaving 11 bases of the junction unmatched.

The sequence was obtained from an elderly man with acute or convalescent COVID-19. This chain joins TRBV3-1 (or the pseudogene TRBV3-2) and TRBJ2-7; 9 bases align to TRBD1. The source material was peripheral blood. The CDR3 DNA is TGTGCCAGCAGCTACCGGGACAGGGTGTGTAACTACGAGCAGTACGTC. Protein sequence: CASSYRDRVCNYEQYV.